This TCR beta chain was observed in a study of blood T cell repertoires in COVID-19. Assignments of participants to cohorts depended upon their own reported clinical history. This clone came up once. Authors' analysis steps: Estimates of nucleated cell counts were drawn from the amplification of reference gene primers. TCRdb keeps only in-frame clones here, not all; method: immunoSEQ multiplex PCR. V, J and clone size derive from that table, while D and trimming were established from the DNA sequence. The sample contains under 300,000 clones, approximately 88% of which appear only once. The clonotype comes from a woman aged 40 to 49 with acute COVID-19. The sample taken for sequencing was PBMCs or T cells enriched from blood (not recorded which).

The CDR3 loop is CASRPTGGLSPYGYTF. The CDR3 nucleotides read TGCGCCAGCAGACCGACAGGGGGCCTTTCCCCCTATGGCTACACCTTC. The chain links TRBV5-1 to TRBJ1-2, with TRBD1 matching over 10 bases. Germline assignment: CDR1 SGHRS and CDR2 YFSETQ. This CDR3 is built from 16 residues. V trimming: 5 bases; J trimming: 4 bases; junction bases outside the gene matches: 11.